The entry that follows covers one TCR beta chain sequence. Its antigen is still unknown. There are no base qualities to consult, and no much larger clone falls within one base. Ficoll-Paque density gradient centrifugation was used to isolate PBMCs. Data came from an Illumina NovaSeq 6000. TCRalpha and TCRbeta cDNA libraries were built by 5'RACE with constant-segment primers, adding sample barcodes and unique molecular identifiers. RNA was extracted from every sample with Trizol reagent. Amplification of the libraries took two PCR steps, and the second step added a second sample barcode plus Illumina TruSeq adapters. Libraries were sequenced on an Illumina NovaSeq with 2 x 150 bp paired-end reads. The source study handled its data this way. The reads were demultiplexed and collapsed into UMI-guided consensus sequences using migec v1.2.7. Using mixcr v2.1.11, UMI consensuses were aligned to TRA and TRB V and J templates and then assembled into clonotypes. Expanded or contracted clonotypes were those called significant by both edgeR and NoisET, with noise models trained on biological replicates. For edgeR calls, the cutoffs were a false discovery rate-adjusted p below 0.01 and a log2 fold-change threshold of 1. As an exploratory analysis of dynamics, max-normalized trajectories of the 1000 most abundant clonotypes were examined with PCA combined with hierarchical clustering. Separately sequenced CD4+ and CD8+ repertoires were used to assign the CD4 or CD8 phenotype of responding clones. Through fastp at Q25 and MiXCR, TCRdb rebuilt clones from the public reads, retaining in-frame beta chains. Each CDR3 protein gets just one entry, which takes the most common genes and DNA from the rows behind it. The V and J calls and clone size come from TCRdb's table, not from the authors' own analysis. The sample includes about 290,000 distinct CDR3 sequences, with around a sixth observed a single time. The ten most abundant clones make up roughly a fifth of the sample.

Spanning cysteine to phenylalanine, the CDR3 consists of 15 amino acids. The retained sequence is limited to the CDR3, 45 bases, with the frame set at the first base. Trimming leaves V shorter by 4 bases and J shorter by 3 bases, with the junction holding 9 bases beyond the gene matches. Reading the germline V gene gives CDR1 SGHRS and CDR2 YFSETQ. The data derive from a study of T-cell memory formation after mild COVID-19 (dated by TCRdb to the early 2020s). Describing the broader study: TCR sequence clusters from the two donors were found to be largely donor specific. In a couple of donors, T-cell clones that expanded and contracted after mild COVID-19 were tracked by sequencing TCRalpha and TCRbeta repertoires over time. The cohort was made up of two young adult volunteers, one female and one male, who were previously healthy. General findings and caveats noted by the study authors: SARS-CoV-2 specificity was not confirmed for the second-wave clones peaking on day 37. Some responding clones were detected in pre-infection memory, suggesting pre-existing cross-reactive memory T cells joined the SARS-CoV-2 response. Contracting CD4+ clones were found mainly in CM and EM memory subsets, while CD8+ clones were enriched in EMRA. The study included only a couple of mild cases, and larger cohorts that include severe cases with pre-infection samples were judged to be necessary. Clones contracting from day 15 to 85 had balanced CD4/CD8 phenotypes, while a second wave expanding from day 15 to 37 was biased towards CD4+.

The sequence was obtained from a man younger than 35 who had mild COVID-19 (a few samples of this study predate the infection). The sample titles of this study are shuffled in the database, so cell type and time point are left out; the donor was told from shared clones. Sequenced input: PBMCs or a T cell subset sorted from them (not recorded which). The chain employs TRBV5-1 and TRBJ2-5, and TRBD2 aligns with 7 junction nucleotides. The sequenced DNA is TGCGCCAGCAGCGGGTCCGGGACTACTGAAGAGACCCAGTACTTC. It encodes CASSGSGTTEETQYF.